The 9 T cell receptor beta chains given below trace back to one sample, sequenced in a study of T cell repertoires in cytomegalovirus infection. TCRdb re-called the reads with MiXCR, one entry per CDR3 protein. The repertoire includes about 920,000 distinct CDR3 sequences, roughly 30% of them detected once, and roughly an eighth sits in the top ten. Antigens for these TCRs are unknown. Sequenced material: cultured CD8+ T cells from PBMCs, taken from culture after CMV antigen stimulation. These TCRs come from a human donor in good health (CMV status not recorded). Some clones in this sample may be carry-over from other donors' samples.

The rearrangement links TRBV4-3 to TRBJ1-5, with D perhaps matching TRBD1 (6 bases). With 4 bases removed from V and 0 bases from J, the gap between germline ends came to 10 bases. The CDR3 length is 15 residues. Germline lookup yields CDR1 LGHNA and CDR2 YSLEER. The CDR3 DNA reads as TGCGCCAGCAGCCCAGGGGCGTATAGCAATCAGCCCCAGCATTTT. Amino acid sequence: CASSPGAYSNQPQHF.

As concerns this clonotype: A much larger clonotype is one base distant, so this may be a read error. The rearrangement links TRBV7-2 to TRBJ2-3; the D is unclear. Germline CDR1 and CDR2: SGHTA and FQGNSA. This CDR3 spans 13 amino acids. DNA for the CDR3: TGTGTCAGCAGCCCACTCCCCACAGATACGCAGTATTTT. This encodes CVSSPLPTDTQYF.

This clonotype was observed many times. The V and J genes are TRBV12-3 or TRBV12-4 and TRBJ2-3; D is perhaps TRBD1 (7 bases). There are 13 residues in the CDR3. V lost 8 bases and J lost 5, with 14 bases in between. The CDR3 is CASAGQPLDTQYF. The CDR3, as DNA: TGTGCCAGCGCGGGACAGCCCCTAGATACGCAGTATTTT.

V is TRBV7-6 and J is TRBJ1-2, with D possibly TRBD1 on 6 matching bases. The germline CDR1 and CDR2 sequences are SGHVS and FNYEAQ. This CDR3 contains 14 residues. Deletions cut 2 bases from V and 6 bases from J, with 13 bases between. The CDR3 coding sequence is TGTGCCAGCAGCTTAAGGGGGGCGCCGAATGGCTACACCTTC. Translating it yields CASSLRGAPNGYTF.

This clonotype was recorded at least ten times. This could be a read error, since a much larger clone is one nucleotide away. CDR3: CASISYNEQFF. The CDR3 DNA is TGTGCCAGCATCTCCTACAATGAGCAGTTCTTC. The chain uses TRBV12-3 or TRBV12-4 and TRBJ2-1; D call uncertain. The CDR3 extends over 11 amino acids. V lost 7 bases, J lost 0 bases, and 1 base lay in between.

The V and J genes are TRBV20-1 and TRBJ2-1; no firm D call. Trimming pared 0 bases from V and 14 bases from J, leaving 2 bases between. This CDR3 spans 8 amino acids. CDR1 and CDR2 from the germline V gene are DFQATT and SNEGSKA (reference sequence). CDR3 in DNA: TGCAGTGCTAGAGAGGAGTTCTTC. It translates to CSAREEFF.

The chain combines TRBV4-3 with TRBJ1-2, with a weak D call TRBD1 (5 bases). The germline V gene has CDR1 LGHNA and CDR2 YSLEER. The CDR3 length is 13 residues. Trimming took 3 bases from V and 6 from J, leaving 11 bases between them. This CDR3 reads CASSQDGHHGYTF. In DNA, the CDR3 is TGCGCCAGCAGCCAGGATGGACACCATGGCTACACCTTC.

This clonotype turned up a few times. This sequence joins TRBV7-9 and TRBJ2-2; D possibly corresponds to TRBD2 (6 bases). The ends were cut back, 2 bases at V and 4 bases at J, with 14 bases in the middle. CDR3 length: 16 amino acids. Germline V lookup: CDR1 SEHNR, CDR2 FQNEAQ (reference sequence). This chain's CDR3 is CASSLSRTTSTGELFF. The CDR3, as DNA: TGTGCCAGCAGCTTAAGCCGGACTACCAGCACCGGGGAGCTGTTTTTT. The variable domain in full, with the rest retrieved from reference TRBV7-9 and TRBJ2-2, is DTGVSQNPRHKITKRGQNVTFRCDPISEHNRLYWYRQTLGQGPEFLTYFQNEAQLEKSRLLSDRFSAERPKGSFSTLEIQRTEQGDSAMYLCASSLSRTTSTGELFFGEGSRLTVL.

This clonotype was found many times. This chain joins TRBV7-6 and TRBJ1-1; D is unclear. Germline V CDR1 and CDR2: SGHVS, FNYEAQ. CDR3 length: 15 residues. Between the trimmed V and J ends, which lost 6 bases and 3 bases, there was a span of 17 bases. The CDR3 loop is CASSSESSVHTEAFF. For the CDR3, the DNA is TGTGCCAGCAGTAGTGAGTCGTCGGTTCACACTGAAGCTTTCTTT.